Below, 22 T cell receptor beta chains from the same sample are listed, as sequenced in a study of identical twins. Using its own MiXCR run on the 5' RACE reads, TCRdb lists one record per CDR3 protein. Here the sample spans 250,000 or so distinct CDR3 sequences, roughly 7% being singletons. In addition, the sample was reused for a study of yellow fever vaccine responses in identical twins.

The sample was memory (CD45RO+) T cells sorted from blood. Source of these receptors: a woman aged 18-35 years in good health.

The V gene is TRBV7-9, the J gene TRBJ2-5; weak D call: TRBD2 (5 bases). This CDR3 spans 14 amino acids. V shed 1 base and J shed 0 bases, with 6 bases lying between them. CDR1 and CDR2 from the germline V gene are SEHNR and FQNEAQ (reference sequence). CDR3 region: CASSLVGDQETQYF. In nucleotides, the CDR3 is TGTGCCAGCAGCTTAGTCGGGGACCAAGAGACCCAGTACTTC.

The CDR3 DNA is TGTGCCAGCAGTTTACCCTCCTTCTACAATGAGCAGTTCTTC. The encoded protein is CASSLPSFYNEQFF. The genes are TRBV12-3 or TRBV12-4 and TRBJ2-1; unclear D gene. The CDR3 length is 14 residues. Trimming cost V 2 bases and J 3 bases, with 8 bases left between them.

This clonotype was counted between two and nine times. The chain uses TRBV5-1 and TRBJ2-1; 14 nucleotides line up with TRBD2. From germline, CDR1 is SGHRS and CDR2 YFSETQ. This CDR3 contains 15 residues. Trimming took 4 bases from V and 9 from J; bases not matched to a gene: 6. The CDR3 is CASSQGTSGSTEQFF. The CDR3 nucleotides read TGCGCCAGCAGCCAAGGGACTAGCGGGAGTACTGAGCAGTTCTTC.

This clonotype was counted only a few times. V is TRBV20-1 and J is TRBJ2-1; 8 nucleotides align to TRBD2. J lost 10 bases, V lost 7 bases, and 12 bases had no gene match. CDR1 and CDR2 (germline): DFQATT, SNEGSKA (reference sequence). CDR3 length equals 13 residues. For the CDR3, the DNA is TGCAGTGGGGGGGGACTAGTGGGAGGGGAGCAGTTCTTC. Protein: CSGGGLVGGEQFF.

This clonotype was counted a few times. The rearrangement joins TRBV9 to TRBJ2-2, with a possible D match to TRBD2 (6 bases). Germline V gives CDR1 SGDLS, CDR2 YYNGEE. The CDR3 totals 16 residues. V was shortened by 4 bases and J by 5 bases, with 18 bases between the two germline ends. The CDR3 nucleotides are TGTGCCAGCAGCCCCAGGGCGGGAATGACGACCGGGGAGCTGTTTTTT. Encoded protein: CASSPRAGMTTGELFF.

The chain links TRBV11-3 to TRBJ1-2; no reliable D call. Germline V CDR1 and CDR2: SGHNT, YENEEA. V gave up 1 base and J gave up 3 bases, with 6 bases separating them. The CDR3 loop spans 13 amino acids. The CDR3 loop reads CASSLVEDYGYTF. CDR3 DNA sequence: TGTGCCAGCAGCTTAGTGGAGGACTATGGCTACACCTTC.

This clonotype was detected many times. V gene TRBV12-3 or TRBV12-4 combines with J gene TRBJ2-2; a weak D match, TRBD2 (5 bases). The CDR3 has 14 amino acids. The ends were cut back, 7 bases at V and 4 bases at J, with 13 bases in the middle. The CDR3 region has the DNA TGTGCCAGCACCCTTGAGCGGCGCACCGGGGAGCTGTTTTTT. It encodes CASTLERRTGELFF.

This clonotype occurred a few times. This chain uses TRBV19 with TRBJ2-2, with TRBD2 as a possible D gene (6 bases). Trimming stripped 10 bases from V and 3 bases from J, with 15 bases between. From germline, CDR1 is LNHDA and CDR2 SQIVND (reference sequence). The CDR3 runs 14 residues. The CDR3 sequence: CATRGGTYTGELFF. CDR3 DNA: TGTGCCACCCGTGGCGGGACTTACACCGGGGAGCTGTTTTTT. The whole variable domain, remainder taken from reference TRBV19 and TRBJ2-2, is DGGITQSPKYLFRKEGQNVTLSCEQNLNHDAMYWYRQDPGQGLRLIYYSQIVNDFQKGDIAEGYSVSREKKESFPLTVTSAQKNPTAFYLCATRGGTYTGELFFGEGSRLTVL.

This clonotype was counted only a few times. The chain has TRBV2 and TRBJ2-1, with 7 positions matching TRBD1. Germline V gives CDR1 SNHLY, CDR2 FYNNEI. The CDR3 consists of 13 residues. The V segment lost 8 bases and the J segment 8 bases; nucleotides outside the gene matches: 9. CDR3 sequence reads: CASCGTVGYEQFF. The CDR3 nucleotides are TGTGCCAGCTGTGGGACAGTAGGATATGAGCAGTTCTTC.

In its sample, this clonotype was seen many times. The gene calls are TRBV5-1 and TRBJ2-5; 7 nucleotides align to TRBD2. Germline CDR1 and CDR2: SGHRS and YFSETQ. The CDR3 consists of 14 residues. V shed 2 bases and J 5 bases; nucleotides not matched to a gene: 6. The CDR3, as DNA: TGCGCCAGCAGCTTAACTAGCGCGTCGGAGACCCAGTACTTC. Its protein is CASSLTSASETQYF.

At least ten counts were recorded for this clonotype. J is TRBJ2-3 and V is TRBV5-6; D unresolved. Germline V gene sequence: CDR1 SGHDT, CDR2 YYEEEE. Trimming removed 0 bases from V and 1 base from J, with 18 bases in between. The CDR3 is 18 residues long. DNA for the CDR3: TGTGCCAGCAGCTTGGAGGCCCGCAGTGGTGGGGGCACAGATACGCAGTATTTT. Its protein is CASSLEARSGGGTDTQYF. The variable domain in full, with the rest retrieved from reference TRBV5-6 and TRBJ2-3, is DAGVTQSPTHLIKTRGQQVTLRCSPKSGHDTVSWYQQALGQGPQFIFQYYEEEERQRGNFPDRFSGHQFPNYSSELNVNALLLGDSALYLCASSLEARSGGGTDTQYFGPGTRLTVL.

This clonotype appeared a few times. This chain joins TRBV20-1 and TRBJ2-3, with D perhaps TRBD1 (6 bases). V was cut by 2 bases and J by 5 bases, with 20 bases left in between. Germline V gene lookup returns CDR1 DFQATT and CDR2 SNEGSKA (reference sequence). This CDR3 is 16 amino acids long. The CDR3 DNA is TGCAGTGCTAGACCCGGGACAAACGACCCGGAAGATACGCAGTATTTT. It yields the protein CSARPGTNDPEDTQYF.

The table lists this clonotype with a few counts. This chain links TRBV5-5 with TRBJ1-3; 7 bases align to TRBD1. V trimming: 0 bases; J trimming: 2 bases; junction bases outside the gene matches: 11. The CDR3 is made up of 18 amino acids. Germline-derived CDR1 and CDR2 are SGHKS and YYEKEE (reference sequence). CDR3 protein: CASSLAGQEQLPGNTIYF. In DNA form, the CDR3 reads TGTGCCAGCAGCTTGGCTGGACAGGAACAGCTTCCTGGAAACACCATATATTTT.

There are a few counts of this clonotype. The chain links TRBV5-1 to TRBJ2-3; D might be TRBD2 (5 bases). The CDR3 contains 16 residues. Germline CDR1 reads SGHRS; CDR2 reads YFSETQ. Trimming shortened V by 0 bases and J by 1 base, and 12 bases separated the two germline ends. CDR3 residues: CASSLEAGYGTDTQYF. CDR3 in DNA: TGCGCCAGCAGCTTGGAGGCGGGCTATGGCACAGATACGCAGTATTTT. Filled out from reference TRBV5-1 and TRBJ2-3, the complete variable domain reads KAGVTQTPRYLIKTRGQQVTLSCSPISGHRSVSWYQQTPGQGLQFLFEYFSETQRNKGNFPGRFSGRQFSNSRSEMNVSTLELGDSALYLCASSLEAGYGTDTQYFGPGTRLTVL.

The CDR3 is CASSQSSYGYTF. CDR3 nucleotide sequence: TGTGCCAGCAGCCAATCTTCCTATGGCTACACCTTC. The V and J genes are TRBV3-1 and TRBJ1-2; D is unresolved. Germline V lookup: CDR1 LGHDT, CDR2 YNNKEL (reference sequence). The CDR3 is made up of 12 amino acids. V lost 2 bases and J lost 4, with 5 bases in between.

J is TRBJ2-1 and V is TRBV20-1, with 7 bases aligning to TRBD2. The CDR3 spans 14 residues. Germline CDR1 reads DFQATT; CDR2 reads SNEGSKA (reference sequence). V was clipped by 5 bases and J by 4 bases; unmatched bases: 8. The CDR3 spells CSASAGTAYNEQFF. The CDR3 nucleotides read TGCAGTGCTTCAGCGGGAACTGCTTACAATGAGCAGTTCTTC.

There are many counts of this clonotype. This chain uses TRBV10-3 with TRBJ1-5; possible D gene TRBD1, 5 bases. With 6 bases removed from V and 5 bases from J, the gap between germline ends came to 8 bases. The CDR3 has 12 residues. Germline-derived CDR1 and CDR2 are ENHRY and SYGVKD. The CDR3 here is CAISREDQPQHF. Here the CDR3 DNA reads TGTGCCATCAGCAGGGAGGATCAGCCCCAGCATTTT.

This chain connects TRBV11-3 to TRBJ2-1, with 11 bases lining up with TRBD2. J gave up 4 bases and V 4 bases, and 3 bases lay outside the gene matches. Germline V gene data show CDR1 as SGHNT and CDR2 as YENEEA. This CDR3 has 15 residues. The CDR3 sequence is CASSWGLAEYNEQFF. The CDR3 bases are TGTGCCAGCAGCTGGGGACTAGCGGAATACAATGAGCAGTTCTTC. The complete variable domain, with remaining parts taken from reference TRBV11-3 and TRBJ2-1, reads EAGVVQSPRYKIIEKKQPVAFWCNPISGHNTLYWYLQNLGQGPELLIRYENEEAVDDSQLPKDRFSAERLKGVDSTLKIQPAELGDSAVYLCASSWGLAEYNEQFFGPGTRLTVL.

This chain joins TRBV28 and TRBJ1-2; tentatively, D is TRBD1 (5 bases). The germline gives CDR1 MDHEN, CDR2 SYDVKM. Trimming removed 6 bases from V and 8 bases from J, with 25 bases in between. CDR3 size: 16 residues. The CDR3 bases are TGTGCCAGCAGCCAAGCGGCAGGGCGCAAATGGGGAGGCTACACCTTC. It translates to CASSQAAGRKWGGYTF.

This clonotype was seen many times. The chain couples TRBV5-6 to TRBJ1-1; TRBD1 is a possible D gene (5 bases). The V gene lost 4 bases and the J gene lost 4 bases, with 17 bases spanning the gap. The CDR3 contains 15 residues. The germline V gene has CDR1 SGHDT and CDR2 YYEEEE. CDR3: CASSPSGGLGTEAFF. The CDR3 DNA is TGTGCCAGCAGCCCTTCCGGGGGGTTGGGCACTGAAGCTTTCTTT.

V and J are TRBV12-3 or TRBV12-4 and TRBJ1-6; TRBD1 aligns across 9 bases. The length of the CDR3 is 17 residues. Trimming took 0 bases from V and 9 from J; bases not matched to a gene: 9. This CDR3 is CASSLAIIQGASSPLHF. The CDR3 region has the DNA TGTGCCAGCAGTTTAGCTATTATACAGGGGGCAAGTTCACCCCTCCACTTT.

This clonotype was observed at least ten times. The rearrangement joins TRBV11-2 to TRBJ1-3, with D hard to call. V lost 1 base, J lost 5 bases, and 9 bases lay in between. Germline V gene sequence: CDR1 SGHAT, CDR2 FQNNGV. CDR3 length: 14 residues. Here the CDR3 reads CASSLGAIRNTIYF. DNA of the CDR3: TGTGCCAGCAGCTTAGGGGCGATCCGAAACACCATATATTTT.